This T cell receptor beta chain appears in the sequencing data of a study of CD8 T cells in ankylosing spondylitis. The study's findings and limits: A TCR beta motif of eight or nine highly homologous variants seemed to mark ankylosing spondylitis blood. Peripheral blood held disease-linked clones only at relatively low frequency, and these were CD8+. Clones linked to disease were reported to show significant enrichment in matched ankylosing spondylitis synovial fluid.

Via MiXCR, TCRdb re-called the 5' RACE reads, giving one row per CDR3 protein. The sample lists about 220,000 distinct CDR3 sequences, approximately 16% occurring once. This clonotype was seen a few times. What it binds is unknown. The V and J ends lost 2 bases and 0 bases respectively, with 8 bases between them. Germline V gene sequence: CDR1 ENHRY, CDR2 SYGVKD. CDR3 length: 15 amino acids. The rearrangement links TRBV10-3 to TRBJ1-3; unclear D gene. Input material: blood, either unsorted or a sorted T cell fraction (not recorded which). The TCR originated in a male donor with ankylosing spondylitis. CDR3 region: CAISEQPLSGNTIYF. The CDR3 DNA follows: TGTGCCATCAGTGAGCAGCCCCTCTCTGGAAACACCATATATTTT.